At least ten counts were recorded for the clone carrying this TCR beta chain. Its antigen is undetermined. Between the trimmed V and J ends, which lost 0 bases and 3 bases, there was a span of 11 bases. The germline V gene encodes CDR1 SEHNR and CDR2 FQNEAQ (reference sequence). This CDR3 region has 15 residues. The authors built TCR beta libraries using iRepertoire HTBI primers and Arm-PCR of CDR3 regions. TCRdb re-derived calls from the multiplex PCR reads in MiXCR, one entry per CDR3 protein. The repertoire holds a few hundred thousand distinct CDR3 sequences, 23% seen once, with approximately 26% in the top ten. Time point given: persistent/refractory GD, antithyroid drugs over 5 years with positive TRAb. PBMC-derived RNA was used for the TCR library. The source of the sample is a study of regulatory T cells in long-lasting Graves disease. Study-wide results and limits: Comparison showed that persistent patients shared more public clonotypes (roughly 2,500) than new patients (966). Analyses excluded thyroid tissue, covering peripheral blood alone.

The chain has TRBV7-9 and TRBJ1-2, with D perhaps TRBD1 (5 bases). The source is a female donor with Graves disease. The starting material was peripheral blood mononuclear cells (PBMCs), obtained when the disease was refractory, from a patient treated with antithyroid drugs. CDR3 bases: TGTGCCAGCAGCTTAGCGGCAGACAGCGACTATGGCTACACCTTC. This gives the protein CASSLAADSDYGYTF.